The 18 T cell receptor beta chains in this list originate from one sample, sequenced in a study of low-dose radiotherapy and immunotherapy resistance in tumors. Time point meaning: after trial treatment. Noted treatment: LDRT plus nivolumab, ipilimumab, low-dose cyclophosphamide and aspirin (RACIN trial). cDNA synthesis used a TRAV/TRBV-specific primer set for both chains. TCRs were put through 20 PCR cycles of amplification with Phusion. A constant-region primer and the V-primer adapter served as the primer pair. TCRdb processed the reads anew with MiXCR; each CDR3 protein has one entry. The sample lists tens of thousands of distinct CDR3 sequences, less than 30% occurring once. The sample was PBMCs, taken after low-dose radiotherapy plus immunotherapy. Receptor source: a male donor with prostate cancer.

This clonotype was observed at least ten times. V usage is TRBV18 and J usage is TRBJ1-2, with D perhaps matching TRBD1 (5 bases). Trimming shortened V by 1 base and J by 5 bases, and 17 bases separated the two germline ends. The CDR3 extends over 16 amino acids. Looked up from germline, CDR1 is KGHSH and CDR2 is LQKENI. In DNA, the CDR3 is TGTGCCAGCTCACCACAGCAGGGAACTCCTGGTTATGGCTACACCTTC. Its protein product is CASSPQQGTPGYGYTF.

This clonotype was detected many times. The gene calls are TRBV19 and TRBJ2-5, with D unresolved. The CDR3 consists of 14 residues. Germline CDR1 and CDR2: LNHDA and SQIVND (reference sequence). Trimming removed 3 bases at V and 2 bases at J, with 10 bases between. This CDR3 is CASSMSTFQETQYF. The CDR3 coding sequence is TGTGCCAGTAGTATGAGTACTTTTCAAGAGACCCAGTACTTC.

This clonotype has ten or more counts. The chain joins TRBV7-9 to TRBJ2-6; D not resolved. The germline CDR1 and CDR2 sequences are SEHNR and FQNEAQ (reference sequence). This CDR3 has 14 residues. V lost 5 bases to trimming and J lost 0 bases, with 5 bases between them. The CDR3 sequence: CASSPGSGANVLTF. The CDR3 DNA follows: TGTGCCAGCAGCCCTGGCTCTGGGGCCAACGTCCTGACTTTC.

The chain carries TRBV6-2 or TRBV6-3 and TRBJ2-6; 7 nucleotides align to TRBD1. V shed 4 bases and J 4 bases; nucleotides not matched to a gene: 4. The CDR3 has 15 amino acids. The germline gives CDR1 MNHEY, CDR2 SVGEGT. Here the CDR3 DNA reads TGTGCCAGCAGTTTGACAGGGTTAGGGGCCAACGTCCTGACTTTC. Its protein product is CASSLTGLGANVLTF.

This clonotype was seen repeatedly, ten times or more. The chain joins TRBV19 to TRBJ2-7, with D perhaps matching TRBD1 or TRBD2 (5 bases each). Germline CDR1 is LNHDA and CDR2 is SQIVND (reference sequence). The CDR3 spans 14 residues. Trimming took 4 bases from V and 0 from J, leaving 10 bases between them. CDR3 in DNA: TGTGCCAGTAGTACCAGAGGGGACTCCTACGAGCAGTACTTC. Protein: CASSTRGDSYEQYF.

The chain links TRBV7-2 to TRBJ1-5; the D gene is possibly TRBD1 (5 bases). Germline CDR1 is SGHTA and CDR2 is FQGNSA. V lost 5 bases and J 3 bases, leaving 20 bases between the germline ends. There are 17 residues in the CDR3. CDR3 amino acids: CASSPHESATDNQPQHF. The CDR3 region has the DNA TGTGCCAGCAGCCCACATGAGTCAGCGACAGACAATCAGCCCCAGCATTTT.

This clonotype has a count of ten or more. The rearrangement joins TRBV5-1 to TRBJ2-3, with a possible D match to TRBD1 (6 bases). V was cut by 5 bases and J by 2 bases, with 15 bases left in between. CDR1 and CDR2 (germline): SGHRS, YFSETQ. The CDR3 contains 15 residues. The CDR3 DNA follows: TGCGCCAGCAGTTTCAGGGGCTACGTCACAGATACGCAGTATTTT. Translation gives CASSFRGYVTDTQYF.

This clonotype was seen many times. The chain is built from TRBV20-1 and TRBJ2-7, with 14 positions matching TRBD2. With 5 bases clipped from V and 5 bases from J, the junction kept 11 bases outside the gene matches. The length of the CDR3 is 16 residues. The germline V gene encodes CDR1 DFQATT and CDR2 SNEGSKA (reference sequence). CDR3 region: CSAYRLAGGARNEQYF. The CDR3 coding sequence is TGCAGTGCTTACAGACTAGCGGGAGGGGCGAGAAACGAGCAGTACTTC.

This clonotype was seen ten or more times. This chain joins TRBV19 and TRBJ2-7; TRBD1 aligns across 8 bases. The CDR3 length is 12 residues. The germline V gene encodes CDR1 LNHDA and CDR2 SQIVND (reference sequence). The V and J ends lost 9 bases and 3 bases, in that order; junction bases with no gene match: 4. CDR3 sequence reads: CASGQGGYEQYF. In nucleotides, the CDR3 is TGTGCCAGCGGACAGGGCGGCTACGAGCAGTACTTC.

There are many counts of this clonotype. This CDR3 is CAGVRGGRGYTF. The CDR3 DNA sequence: TGTGCCGGGGTCCGGGGGGGCCGAGGCTACACCTTC. The V and J genes are TRBV30 and TRBJ1-2; tentative D call: TRBD1 (6 bases). Germline values: CDR1 GTSNPN, CDR2 SVGIG (reference sequence). The CDR3 loop spans 12 amino acids. The V gene lost 8 bases and the J gene lost 8 bases, with 18 bases spanning the gap. Combining the CDR3 with reference TRBV30 and TRBJ1-2 gives the whole variable domain SQTIHQWPATLVQPVGSPLSLECTVEGTSNPNLYWYRQAAGRGLQLLFYSVGIGQISSEVPQNLSASRPQDRQFILSSKKLLLSDSGFYLCAGVRGGRGYTFGSGTRLTVV.

This clonotype was detected many times. This chain joins TRBV27 and TRBJ2-7, with D possibly being TRBD2 (6 bases). In germline, CDR1 is MNHEY, CDR2 SMNVEV (reference sequence). The CDR3 covers 13 residues. V was pared by 3 bases and J by 6 bases, with 12 bases between. DNA for the CDR3: TGTGCCAGCAGTTTGGAGGGAGTCCGCGAGCAGTACTTC. It yields the protein CASSLEGVREQYF.

At least ten counts were recorded for this clonotype. The chain links TRBV5-1 to TRBJ2-1, with D perhaps being TRBD1 or TRBD2 (7 bases each). CDR3 length equals 20 residues. Germline V gene lookup returns CDR1 SGHRS and CDR2 YFSETQ. Trimming shortened V by 0 bases and J by 4 bases, and 26 bases separated the two germline ends. CDR3 sequence reads: CASSLAQPGEGAELYNEQFF. For the CDR3, the DNA is TGCGCCAGCAGCTTGGCCCAGCCAGGGGAGGGGGCCGAATTATACAATGAGCAGTTCTTC.

Ten or more counts support this clonotype. This chain joins TRBV7-9 and TRBJ2-3, with D tentatively TRBD2 (5 bases). CDR3 length equals 12 residues. CDR1 is SEHNR, CDR2 FQNEAQ, per germline (reference sequence). V was trimmed by 5 bases and J by 6 bases, leaving 9 bases between them. CDR3 bases: TGTGCCAGCAGCCGCTCGGGGGATACGCAGTATTTT. Translated, it gives CASSRSGDTQYF.

This clonotype occurred many times. V gene TRBV12-3 or TRBV12-4 combines with J gene TRBJ1-5; a weak D match, TRBD1 (6 bases). The V gene lost 2 bases and the J gene lost 7 bases, with 12 bases spanning the gap. This CDR3 has 14 residues. CDR3 DNA: TGTGCCAGCAGTTTAATGGGGGGCCGGCAGCCCCAGCATTTT. Protein product: CASSLMGGRQPQHF.

This clonotype was seen repeatedly, ten times or more. The gene calls are TRBV4-2 and TRBJ2-7; 10 nucleotides line up with TRBD2. There are 15 residues in the CDR3. V was pared by 4 bases and J by 6 bases, with 9 bases of the junction left unmatched. CDR1 is LGHNA, CDR2 YNFKEQ, per germline. CDR3 amino acids: CASSPISGGSGEQYF. CDR3 DNA: TGTGCCAGCAGCCCCATTAGCGGGGGGTCGGGCGAGCAGTACTTC.

For this clonotype: Because the CDR3's place on the DNA is in doubt, the DNA is left out and the CDR3 is given as listed by TCRdb. This sequence joins TRBV11-3 and TRBJ2-3; the listed D gene, TRBD1, was not tested against the DNA. Germline CDR1 reads SGHNT; CDR2 reads YENEEA. Both ends counted, the CDR3 spans 24 residues. This CDR3 reads CASTNQTSLYFCASSWRQGDTQYF.

This clonotype was detected ten times or more. The CDR3 DNA sequence: TGTGCCTGGAAGTTTACTAGTGGTACTGAAGCTTTCTTT. Translated: CAWKFTSGTEAFF. The gene calls are TRBV30 and TRBJ1-1; D unresolved. The germline V and J ends were trimmed by 4 bases and 5 bases, with 14 bases remaining between them. Germline assignment: CDR1 GTSNPN and CDR2 SVGIG (reference sequence). The CDR3 extends over 13 amino acids.

This clonotype was picked up many times. The gene calls are TRBV28 and TRBJ2-6; D is ambiguous. This CDR3 region has 14 residues. Germline CDR1 MDHEN, CDR2 SYDVKM. Trimming removed 6 bases at V and 3 bases at J, with 9 bases between. The CDR3 nucleotides are TGTGCCAGCAGCTCCCTATATGGGGCCAACGTCCTGACTTTC. Translation: CASSSLYGANVLTF.